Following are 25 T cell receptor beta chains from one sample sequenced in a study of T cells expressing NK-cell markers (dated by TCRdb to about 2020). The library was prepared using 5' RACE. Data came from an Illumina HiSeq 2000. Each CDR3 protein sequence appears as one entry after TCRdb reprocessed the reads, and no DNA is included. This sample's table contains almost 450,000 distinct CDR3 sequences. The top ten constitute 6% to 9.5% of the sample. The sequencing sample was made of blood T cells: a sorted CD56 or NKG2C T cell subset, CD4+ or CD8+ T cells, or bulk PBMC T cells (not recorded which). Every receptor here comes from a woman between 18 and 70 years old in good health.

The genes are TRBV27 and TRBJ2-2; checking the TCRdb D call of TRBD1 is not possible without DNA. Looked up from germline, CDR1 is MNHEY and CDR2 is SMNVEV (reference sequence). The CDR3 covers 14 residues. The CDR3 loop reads CASRPTGNTGELFF.

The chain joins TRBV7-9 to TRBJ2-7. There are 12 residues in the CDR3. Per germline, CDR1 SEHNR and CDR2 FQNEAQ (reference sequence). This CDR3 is CASSLKENEQYF.

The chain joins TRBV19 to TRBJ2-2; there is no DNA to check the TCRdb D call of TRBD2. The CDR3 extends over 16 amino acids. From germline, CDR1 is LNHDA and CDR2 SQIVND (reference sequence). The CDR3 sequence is CASTKTSGRGTGELFF. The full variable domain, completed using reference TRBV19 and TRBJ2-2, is DGGITQSPKYLFRKEGQNVTLSCEQNLNHDAMYWYRQDPGQGLRLIYYSQIVNDFQKGDIAEGYSVSREKKESFPLTVTSAQKNPTAFYLCASTKTSGRGTGELFFGEGSRLTVL.

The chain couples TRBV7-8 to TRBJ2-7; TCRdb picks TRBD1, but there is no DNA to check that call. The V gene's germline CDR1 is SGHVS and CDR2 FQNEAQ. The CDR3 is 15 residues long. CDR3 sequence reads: CASSPTQGSTYEQYF.

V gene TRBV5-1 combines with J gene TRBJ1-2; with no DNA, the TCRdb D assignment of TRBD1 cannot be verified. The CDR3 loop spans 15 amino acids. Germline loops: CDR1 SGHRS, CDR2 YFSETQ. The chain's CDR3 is CASSLAAGNTYGYTF.

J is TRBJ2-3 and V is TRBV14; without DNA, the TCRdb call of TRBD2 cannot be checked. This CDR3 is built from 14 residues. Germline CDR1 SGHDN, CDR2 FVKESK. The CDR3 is CASSRSRVSDTQYF. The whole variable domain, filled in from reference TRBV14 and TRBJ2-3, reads EAGVTQFPSHSVIEKGQTVTLRCDPISGHDNLYWYRRVMGKEIKFLLHFVKESKQDESGMPNNRFLAERTGGTYSTLKVQPAELEDSGVYFCASSRSRVSDTQYFGPGTRLTVL.

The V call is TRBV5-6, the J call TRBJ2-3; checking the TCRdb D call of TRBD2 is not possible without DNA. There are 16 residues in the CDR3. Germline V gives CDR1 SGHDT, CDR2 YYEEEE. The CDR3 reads CASRDGLGRPTDTQYF.

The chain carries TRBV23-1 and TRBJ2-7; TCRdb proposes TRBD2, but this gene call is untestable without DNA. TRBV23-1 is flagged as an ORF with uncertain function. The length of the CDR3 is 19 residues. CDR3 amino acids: CASSQSSPRQGAGGDEQYF.

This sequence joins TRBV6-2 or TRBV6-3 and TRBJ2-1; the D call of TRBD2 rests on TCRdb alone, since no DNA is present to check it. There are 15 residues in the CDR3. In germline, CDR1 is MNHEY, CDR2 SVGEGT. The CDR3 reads CASSSGTSGVAEQFF.

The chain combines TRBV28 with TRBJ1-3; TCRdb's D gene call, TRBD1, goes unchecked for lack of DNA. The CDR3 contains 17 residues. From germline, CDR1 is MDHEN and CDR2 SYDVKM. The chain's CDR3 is CASRSNPGQGLGNTIYF.

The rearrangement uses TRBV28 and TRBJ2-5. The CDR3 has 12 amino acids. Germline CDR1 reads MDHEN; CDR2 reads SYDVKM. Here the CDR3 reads CASSLLKETQYF.

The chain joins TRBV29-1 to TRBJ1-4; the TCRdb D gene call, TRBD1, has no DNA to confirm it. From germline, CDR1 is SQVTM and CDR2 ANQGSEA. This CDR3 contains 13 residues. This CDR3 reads CSYEGGSNEKLFF.

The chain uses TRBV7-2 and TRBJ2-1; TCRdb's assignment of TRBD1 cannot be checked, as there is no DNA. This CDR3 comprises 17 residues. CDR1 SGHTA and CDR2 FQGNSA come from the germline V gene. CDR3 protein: CASSLVSGQGAYNEQFF.

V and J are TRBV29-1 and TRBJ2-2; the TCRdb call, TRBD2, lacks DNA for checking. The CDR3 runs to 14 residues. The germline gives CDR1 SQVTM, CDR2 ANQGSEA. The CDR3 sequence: CSVVLPRGTGELFF.

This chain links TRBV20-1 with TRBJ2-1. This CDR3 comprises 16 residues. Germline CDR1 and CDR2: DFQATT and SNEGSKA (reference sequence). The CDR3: CSAPIGYRTPYNEQFF.

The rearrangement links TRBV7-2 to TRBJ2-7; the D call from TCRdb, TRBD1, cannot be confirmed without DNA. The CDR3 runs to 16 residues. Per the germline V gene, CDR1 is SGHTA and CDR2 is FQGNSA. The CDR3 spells CASSLKWVGQAYEQYF.

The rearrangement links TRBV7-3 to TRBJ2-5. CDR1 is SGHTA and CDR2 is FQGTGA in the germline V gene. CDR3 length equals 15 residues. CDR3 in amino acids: CASSLDPGVQETQYF.

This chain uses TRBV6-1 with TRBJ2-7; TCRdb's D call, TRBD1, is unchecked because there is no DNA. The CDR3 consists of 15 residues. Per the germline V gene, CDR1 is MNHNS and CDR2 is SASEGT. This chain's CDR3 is CASTETTGGDYEQYF.

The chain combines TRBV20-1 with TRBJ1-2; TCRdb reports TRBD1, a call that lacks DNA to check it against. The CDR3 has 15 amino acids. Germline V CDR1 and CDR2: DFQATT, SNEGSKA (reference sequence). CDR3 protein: CSVFLRGLANYGYTF.

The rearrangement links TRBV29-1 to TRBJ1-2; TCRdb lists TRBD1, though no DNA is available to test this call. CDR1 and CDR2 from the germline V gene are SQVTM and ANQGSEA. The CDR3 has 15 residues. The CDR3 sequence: CSVVGGAGEDYGYTF.

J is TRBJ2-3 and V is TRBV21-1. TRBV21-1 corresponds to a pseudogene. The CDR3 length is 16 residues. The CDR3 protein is CASSKAPHQSTDTQYF.

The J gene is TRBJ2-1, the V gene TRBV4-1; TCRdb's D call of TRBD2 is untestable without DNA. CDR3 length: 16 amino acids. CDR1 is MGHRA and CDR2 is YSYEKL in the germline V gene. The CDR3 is CASSDVNAGLAGGPFF.

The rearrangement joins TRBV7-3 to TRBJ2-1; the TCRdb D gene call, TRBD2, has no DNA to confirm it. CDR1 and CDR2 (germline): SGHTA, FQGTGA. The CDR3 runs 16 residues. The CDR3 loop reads CASSAEASGRGNEQFF. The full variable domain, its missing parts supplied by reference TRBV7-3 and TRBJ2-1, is GAGVSQTPSNKVTEKGKYVELRCDPISGHTALYWYRQSLGQGPEFLIYFQGTGAADDSGLPNDRFFAVRPEGSVSTLKIQRTERGDSAVYLCASSAEASGRGNEQFFGPGTRLTVL.

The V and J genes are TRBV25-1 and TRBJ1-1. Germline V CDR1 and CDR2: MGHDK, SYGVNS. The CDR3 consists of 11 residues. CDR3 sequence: CASSAVAEAFF.

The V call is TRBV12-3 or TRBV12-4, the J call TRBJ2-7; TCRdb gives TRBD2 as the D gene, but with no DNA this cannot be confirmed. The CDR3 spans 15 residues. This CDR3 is CASSLAREGTYEQYF.